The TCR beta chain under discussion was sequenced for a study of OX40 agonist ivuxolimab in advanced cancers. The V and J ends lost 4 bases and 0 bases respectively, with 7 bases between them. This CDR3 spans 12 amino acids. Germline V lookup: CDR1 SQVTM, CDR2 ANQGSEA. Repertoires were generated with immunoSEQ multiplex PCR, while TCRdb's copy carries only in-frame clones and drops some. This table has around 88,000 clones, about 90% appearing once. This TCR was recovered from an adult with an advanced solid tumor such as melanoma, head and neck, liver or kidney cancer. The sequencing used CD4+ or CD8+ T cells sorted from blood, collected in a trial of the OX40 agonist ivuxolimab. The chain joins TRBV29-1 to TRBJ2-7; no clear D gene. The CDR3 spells CSVGGSSYEQYF. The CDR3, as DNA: TGCAGCGTTGGTGGCAGCTCCTACGAGCAGTACTTC.